These 15 T cell receptor beta chains came from one sample sequenced in a study of CD8 T cells in Susac syndrome. Random hexamers were used to reverse transcribe roughly 0.5 to 1 ug of RNA. One entry per CDR3 protein, called by TCRdb with MiXCR from the immunoSEQ multiplex PCR reads. This sample has roughly 89,000 distinct CDR3 sequences, with around 96% found just once. Specimen: CD8+ T cells from PBMCs. Receptors were obtained from a human donor with Susac syndrome.

The CDR3 sequence: CASSQDRDRAYEQYF. In DNA, the CDR3 is TGCGCCAGCAGCCAAGATAGGGACCGGGCCTACGAGCAGTACTTC. The J gene is TRBJ2-7, the V gene TRBV4-3; either TRBD1 or TRBD2 may fit D (5 bases each). Trimming pared 0 bases from V and 2 bases from J, leaving 11 bases between. The CDR3 contains 15 residues. Germline CDR1 and CDR2: LGHNA and YSLEER.

This clonotype was seen once. This chain connects TRBV20-1 to TRBJ2-1, with a tentative D call TRBD1 (5 bases). V lost 4 bases and J 4 bases, leaving 5 bases between the germline ends. This CDR3 region has 11 residues. Looked up from germline, CDR1 is DFQATT and CDR2 is SNEGSKA (reference sequence). CDR3 loop: CSATGYNEQFF. The CDR3, as DNA: TGCAGTGCTACAGGGTACAATGAGCAGTTCTTC.

The CDR3 sequence is CSASGRGFYEQYF. CDR3 nucleotides: TGCAGTGCTAGCGGCAGGGGGTTCTACGAGCAGTACTTC. J is TRBJ2-7 and V is TRBV20-1; TRBD1 agrees at 7 bases. J lost 3 bases, V lost 3 bases, and 5 bases had no gene match. The CDR3 runs to 13 residues. Germline V lookup: CDR1 DFQATT, CDR2 SNEGSKA (reference sequence).

This sequence joins TRBV20-1 and TRBJ1-1, with no clear D. V was shortened by 7 bases and J by 3 bases, with 9 bases between the two germline ends. Germline V gives CDR1 DFQATT, CDR2 SNEGSKA (reference sequence). The CDR3 length is 11 residues. CDR3 region: CSGRVDTEAFF. The CDR3 coding sequence is TGCAGTGGTAGGGTAGACACTGAAGCTTTCTTT.

This chain joins TRBV3-1 and TRBJ2-2, with 7 nucleotides matching TRBD2. There are 16 residues in the CDR3. Germline CDR1 and CDR2: LGHDT and YNNKEL (reference sequence). V lost 3 bases to trimming and J lost 5 bases; unmatched junction nucleotides: 9. Here the CDR3 reads CASSHLGLDSTGELFF. CDR3 nucleotides: TGTGCCAGCAGCCACCTAGGACTAGATTCGACCGGGGAGCTGTTTTTT.

The chain links TRBV18 to TRBJ1-3, with unresolved D. CDR1 and CDR2 from the germline V gene are KGHSH and LQKENI. This CDR3 has 14 amino acids. The V end lost 2 bases, the J end lost 4 bases, and 9 bases lay between the germline ends. The CDR3 nucleotides read TGTGCCAGCTCACCATCCACAGACGGAAACACCATATATTTT. It encodes CASSPSTDGNTIYF.

This chain links TRBV30 with TRBJ1-1; 10 nucleotides agree with TRBD1. The CDR3 covers 14 residues. Losses at the gene ends were 2 bases for V and 5 bases for J; bases not matched to a gene: 5. Germline V gives CDR1 GTSNPN, CDR2 SVGIG (reference sequence). The CDR3: CAWSKGQGETEAFF. As DNA, the CDR3 is TGTGCCTGGAGTAAAGGACAGGGGGAAACTGAAGCTTTCTTT.

The count of this clonotype is one. The chain has TRBV7-3 and TRBJ2-3; D unclear. CDR3 length: 13 amino acids. Germline lookup yields CDR1 SGHTA and CDR2 FQGTGA. The V end was cut by 3 bases, the J end by 4 bases, with 8 bases between. The CDR3 coding sequence is TGTGCCAGCAGCTTCCGTTTCGCAGATACGCAGTATTTT. Its translation: CASSFRFADTQYF.

V usage is TRBV20-1 and J usage is TRBJ1-2, with 8 nucleotides matching TRBD1. From germline, CDR1 is DFQATT and CDR2 SNEGSKA (reference sequence). CDR3 length equals 11 residues. After removal of 3 bases from V and 7 bases from J, the junction contained 1 base not matched to a gene. The DNA for the CDR3 is TGCAGTGCTAGGGACAGGGCTGGCTACACCTTC. Protein: CSARDRAGYTF.

The V gene is TRBV29-1, the J gene TRBJ2-4; the match to TRBD1 covers 9 bases. From germline, CDR1 is SQVTM and CDR2 ANQGSEA. V was clipped by 1 base and J by 5 bases; unmatched bases: 9. CDR3 length: 16 residues. The CDR3 DNA is TGCAGCGTTGAAGCCACAGGGGGCTGGAGGGAAAACATTCAGTACTTC. Residues: CSVEATGGWRENIQYF.

This clonotype has only one observation. The V call is TRBV13, the J call TRBJ2-7; D possibly corresponds to TRBD2 (5 bases). The CDR3 is made up of 15 amino acids. V was pared by 0 bases and J by 0 bases, with 9 bases between. The germline V gene encodes CDR1 PRHDT and CDR2 FYEKMQ (reference sequence). The CDR3 region is CASSLGAGNSYEQYF. In DNA form, the CDR3 reads TGTGCCAGCAGCTTAGGGGCCGGGAACTCCTACGAGCAGTACTTC. The entire variable domain, with the rest obtained from reference TRBV13 and TRBJ2-7, is as follows: AAGVIQSPRHLIKEKRETATLKCYPIPRHDTVYWYQQGPGQDPQFLISFYEKMQSDKGSIPDRFSAQQFSDYHSELNMSSLELGDSALYFCASSLGAGNSYEQYFGPGTRLTVT.

This sequence joins TRBV10-2 and TRBJ2-5; maybe TRBD2 (5 bases). The V end was cut by 7 bases, the J end by 13 bases, with 16 bases between. Germline values: CDR1 WSHSY, CDR2 SAAADI. The CDR3 has 11 residues. The CDR3 sequence is CASTDGEAGYF. Here the CDR3 DNA reads TGCGCCAGCACCGACGGAGAGGCGGGGTACTTC.

J is TRBJ1-1 and V is TRBV7-2, with TRBD1 identical over 8 bases. CDR3 size: 14 residues. J gave up 4 bases and V 6 bases, and 7 bases lay outside the gene matches. Per germline, CDR1 SGHTA and CDR2 FQGNSA. The CDR3 nucleotides are TGTGCCAGCAGTTACAGGGGGGGTGGCACTGAAGCTTTCTTT. It encodes CASSYRGGGTEAFF.

This chain joins TRBV29-1 and TRBJ1-2; D not resolved. V gave up 2 bases and J gave up 2 bases, with 3 bases separating them. The CDR3 is made up of 11 amino acids. Germline V lookup: CDR1 SQVTM, CDR2 ANQGSEA. CDR3 loop: CSVEQNYGYTF. CDR3 sequence (DNA): TGCAGCGTTGAACAGAACTATGGCTACACCTTC.

V and J are TRBV4-2 and TRBJ2-7; the D is unclear. The CDR3 is made up of 14 amino acids. Germline V CDR1 and CDR2: LGHNA, YNFKEQ. V lost 0 bases, J lost 3 bases, and 9 bases lay in between. The CDR3 loop reads CASSQEASIYEQYF. The CDR3 DNA sequence: TGTGCCAGCAGCCAAGAGGCGTCCATCTACGAGCAGTACTTC.